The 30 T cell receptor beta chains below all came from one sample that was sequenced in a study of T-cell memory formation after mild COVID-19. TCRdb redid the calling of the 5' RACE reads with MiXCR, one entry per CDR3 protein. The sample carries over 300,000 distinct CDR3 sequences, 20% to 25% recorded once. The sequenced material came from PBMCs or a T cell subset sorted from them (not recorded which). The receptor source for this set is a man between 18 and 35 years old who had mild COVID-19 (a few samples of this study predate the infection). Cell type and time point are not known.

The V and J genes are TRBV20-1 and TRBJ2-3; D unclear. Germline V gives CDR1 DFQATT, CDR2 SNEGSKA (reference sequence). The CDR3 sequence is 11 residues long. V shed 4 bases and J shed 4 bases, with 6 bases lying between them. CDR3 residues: CSAIVADTQYF. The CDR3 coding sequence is TGCAGTGCTATAGTGGCAGATACGCAGTATTTT.

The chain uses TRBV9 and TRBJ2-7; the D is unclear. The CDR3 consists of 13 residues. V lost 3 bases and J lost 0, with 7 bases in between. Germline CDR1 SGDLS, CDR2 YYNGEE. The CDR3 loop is CASSGRNSYEQYF. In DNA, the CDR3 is TGTGCCAGCAGCGGACGGAACTCCTACGAGCAGTACTTC.

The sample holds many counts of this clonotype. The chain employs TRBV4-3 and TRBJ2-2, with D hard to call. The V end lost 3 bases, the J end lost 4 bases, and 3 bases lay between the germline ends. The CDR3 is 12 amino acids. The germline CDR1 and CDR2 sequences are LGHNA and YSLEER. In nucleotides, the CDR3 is TGCGCCAGCAGCCACCTCACCGGGGAGCTGTTTTTT. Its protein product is CASSHLTGELFF.

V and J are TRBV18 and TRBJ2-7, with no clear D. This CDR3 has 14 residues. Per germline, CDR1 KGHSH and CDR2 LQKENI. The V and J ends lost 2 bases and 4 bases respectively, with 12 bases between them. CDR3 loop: CASSPGFGVYEQYV. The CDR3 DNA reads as TGTGCCAGCTCACCAGGGTTTGGGGTATACGAGCAGTACGTC.

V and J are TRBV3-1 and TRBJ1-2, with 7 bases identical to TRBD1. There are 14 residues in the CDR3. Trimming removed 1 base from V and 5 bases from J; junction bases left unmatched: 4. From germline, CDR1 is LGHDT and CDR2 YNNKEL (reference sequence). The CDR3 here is CASSQGQGTYGYTF. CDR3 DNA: TGTGCCAGCAGCCAAGGACAGGGAACATATGGCTACACCTTC.

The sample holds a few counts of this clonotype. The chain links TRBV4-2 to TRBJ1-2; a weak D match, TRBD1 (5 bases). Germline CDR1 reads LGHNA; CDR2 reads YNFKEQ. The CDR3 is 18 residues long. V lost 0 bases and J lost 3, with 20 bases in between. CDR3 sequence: CASSQDVGEKRGYYGYTF. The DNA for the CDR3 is TGTGCCAGCAGCCAAGACGTGGGGGAGAAGCGGGGATACTATGGCTACACCTTC.

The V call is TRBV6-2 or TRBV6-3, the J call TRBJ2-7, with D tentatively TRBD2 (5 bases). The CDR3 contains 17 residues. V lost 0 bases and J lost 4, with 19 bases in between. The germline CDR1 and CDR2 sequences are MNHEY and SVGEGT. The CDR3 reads CASSYSGGGQFRYEQYF. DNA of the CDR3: TGTGCCAGCAGTTACTCGGGTGGCGGGCAGTTTCGTTACGAGCAGTACTTC.

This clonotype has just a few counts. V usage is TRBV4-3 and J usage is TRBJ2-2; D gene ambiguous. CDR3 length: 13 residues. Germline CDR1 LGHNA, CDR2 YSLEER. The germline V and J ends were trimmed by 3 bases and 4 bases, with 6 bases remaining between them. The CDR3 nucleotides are TGCGCCAGCAGCCACGTGGGCACCGGGGAGCTGTTTTTT. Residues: CASSHVGTGELFF.

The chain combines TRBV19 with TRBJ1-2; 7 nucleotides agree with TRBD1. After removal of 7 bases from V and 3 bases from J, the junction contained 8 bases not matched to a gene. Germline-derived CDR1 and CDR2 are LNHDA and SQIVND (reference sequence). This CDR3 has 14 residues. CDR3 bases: TGTGCCAGTACCCGGACAGGACCTTACTATGGCTACACCTTC. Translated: CASTRTGPYYGYTF.

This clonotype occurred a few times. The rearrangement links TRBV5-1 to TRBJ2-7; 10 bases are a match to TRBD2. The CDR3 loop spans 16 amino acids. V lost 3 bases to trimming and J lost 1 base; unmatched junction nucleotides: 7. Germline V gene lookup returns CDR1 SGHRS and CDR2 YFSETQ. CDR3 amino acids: CASSYLSGGTSYEQYF. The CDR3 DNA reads TGCGCCAGCAGCTACCTTAGCGGGGGGACGTCCTACGAGCAGTACTTC. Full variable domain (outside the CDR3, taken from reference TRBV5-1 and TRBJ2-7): KAGVTQTPRYLIKTRGQQVTLSCSPISGHRSVSWYQQTPGQGLQFLFEYFSETQRNKGNFPGRFSGRQFSNSRSEMNVSTLELGDSALYLCASSYLSGGTSYEQYFGPGTRLTVT.

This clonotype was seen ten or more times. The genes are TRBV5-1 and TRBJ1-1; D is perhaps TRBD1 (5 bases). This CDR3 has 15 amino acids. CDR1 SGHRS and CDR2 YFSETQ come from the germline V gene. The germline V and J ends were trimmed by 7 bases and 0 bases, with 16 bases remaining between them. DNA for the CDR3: TGCGCCAGCTCCATTCCGGGGCGAATGAACACTGAAGCTTTCTTT. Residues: CASSIPGRMNTEAFF.

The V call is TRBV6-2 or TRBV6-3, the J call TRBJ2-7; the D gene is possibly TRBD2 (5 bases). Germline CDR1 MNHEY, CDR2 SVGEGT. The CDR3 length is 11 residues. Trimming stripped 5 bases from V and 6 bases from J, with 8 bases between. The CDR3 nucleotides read TGTGCCAGCAGTCCGGCGGGCGAGCAGTACGTC. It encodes CASSPAGEQYV.

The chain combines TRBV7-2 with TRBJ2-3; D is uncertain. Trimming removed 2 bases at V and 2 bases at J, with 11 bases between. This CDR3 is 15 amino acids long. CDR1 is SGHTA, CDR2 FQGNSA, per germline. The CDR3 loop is CASSLRPSPTDTQYF. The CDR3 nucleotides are TGTGCCAGCAGCTTACGCCCTTCTCCCACAGATACGCAGTATTTT.

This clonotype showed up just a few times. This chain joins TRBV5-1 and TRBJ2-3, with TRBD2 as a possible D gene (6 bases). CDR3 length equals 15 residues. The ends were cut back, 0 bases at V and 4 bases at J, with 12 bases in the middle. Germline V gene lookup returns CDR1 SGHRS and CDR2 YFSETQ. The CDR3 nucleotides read TGCGCCAGCAGCTTGGGGACCGGGGAGGCAGATACGCAGTATTTT. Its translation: CASSLGTGEADTQYF.

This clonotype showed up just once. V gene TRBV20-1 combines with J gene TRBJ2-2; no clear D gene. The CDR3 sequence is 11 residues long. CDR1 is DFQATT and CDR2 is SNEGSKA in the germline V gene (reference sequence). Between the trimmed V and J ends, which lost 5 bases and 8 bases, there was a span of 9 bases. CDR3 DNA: TGCAGTGCTTACTATGCAGGGGAGCTGTTTTTT. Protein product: CSAYYAGELFF.

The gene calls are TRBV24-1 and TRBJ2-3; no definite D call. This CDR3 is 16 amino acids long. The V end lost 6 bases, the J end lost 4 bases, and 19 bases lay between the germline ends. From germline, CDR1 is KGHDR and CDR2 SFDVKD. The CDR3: CATSTGSGLRADTQYF. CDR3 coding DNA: TGTGCCACCAGTACCGGCAGTGGGTTACGCGCAGATACGCAGTATTTT.

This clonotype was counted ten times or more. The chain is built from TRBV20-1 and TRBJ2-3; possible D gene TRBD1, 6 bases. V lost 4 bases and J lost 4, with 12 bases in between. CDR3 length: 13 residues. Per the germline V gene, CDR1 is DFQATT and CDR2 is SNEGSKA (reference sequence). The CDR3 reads CSATGQGPDTQYF. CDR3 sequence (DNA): TGCAGTGCTACGGGGCAGGGGCCAGATACGCAGTATTTT.

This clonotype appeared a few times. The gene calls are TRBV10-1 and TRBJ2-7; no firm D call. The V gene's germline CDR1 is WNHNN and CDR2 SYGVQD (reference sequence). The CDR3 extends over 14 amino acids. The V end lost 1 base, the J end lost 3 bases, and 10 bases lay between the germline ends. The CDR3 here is CASSEYQRGYEQYF. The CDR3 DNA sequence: TGCGCCAGCAGTGAGTACCAACGCGGCTACGAGCAGTACTTC.

The CDR3 DNA reads TGTGCCAGCGGGTCACAGGTGTATAATTCACCCCTCCACTTT. Its translation is CASGSQVYNSPLHF. V gene TRBV27 combines with J gene TRBJ1-6; a weak D match, TRBD1 (5 bases). V shed 8 bases and J shed 4 bases, with 12 bases lying between them. This CDR3 region has 14 residues. CDR1 is MNHEY and CDR2 is SMNVEV in the germline V gene (reference sequence).

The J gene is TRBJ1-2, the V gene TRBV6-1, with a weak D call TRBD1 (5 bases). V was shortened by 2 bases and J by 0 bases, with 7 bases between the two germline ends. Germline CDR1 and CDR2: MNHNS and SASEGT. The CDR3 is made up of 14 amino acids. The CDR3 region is CASSEPGTNYGYTF. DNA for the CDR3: TGTGCCAGCAGTGAACCAGGGACTAACTATGGCTACACCTTC.

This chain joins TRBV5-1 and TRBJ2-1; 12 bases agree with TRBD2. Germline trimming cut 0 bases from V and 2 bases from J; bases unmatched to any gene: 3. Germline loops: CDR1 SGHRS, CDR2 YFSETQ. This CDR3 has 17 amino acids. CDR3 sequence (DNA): TGCGCCAGCAGCTTGGGCAGACTAGCGGGGGCCTACAATGAGCAGTTCTTC. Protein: CASSLGRLAGAYNEQFF.

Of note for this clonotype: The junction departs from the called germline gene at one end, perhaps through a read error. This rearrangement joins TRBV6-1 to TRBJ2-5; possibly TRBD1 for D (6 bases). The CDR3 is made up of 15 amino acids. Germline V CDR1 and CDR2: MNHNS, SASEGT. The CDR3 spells CASSEGGTFQENQYF. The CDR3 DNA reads TGTGCCAGCAGCGAAGGGGGTACCTTCCAAGAGAACCAGTACTTC.

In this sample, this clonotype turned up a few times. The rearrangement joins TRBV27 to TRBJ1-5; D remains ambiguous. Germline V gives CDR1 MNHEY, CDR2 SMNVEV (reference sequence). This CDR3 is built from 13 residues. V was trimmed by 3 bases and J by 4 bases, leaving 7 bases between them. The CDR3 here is CASSFDGNQPQHF. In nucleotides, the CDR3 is TGTGCCAGCAGTTTCGACGGAAATCAGCCCCAGCATTTT.

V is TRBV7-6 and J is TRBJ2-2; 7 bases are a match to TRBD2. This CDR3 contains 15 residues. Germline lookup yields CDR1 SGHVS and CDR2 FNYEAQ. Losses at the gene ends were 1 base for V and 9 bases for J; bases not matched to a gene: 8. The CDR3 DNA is TGTGCCAGCAGCTTAGGGACTAGGTCTGACCGGGAGCTGTTTTTT. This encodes CASSLGTRSDRELFF.

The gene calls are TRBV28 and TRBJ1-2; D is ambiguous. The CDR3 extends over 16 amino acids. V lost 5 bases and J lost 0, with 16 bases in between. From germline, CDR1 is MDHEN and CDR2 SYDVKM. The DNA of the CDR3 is TGTGCCAGCAGTCTTGGAGGGAGGACCGCTAACTATGGCTACACCTTC. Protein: CASSLGGRTANYGYTF.

The CDR3 bases are TGCGCCAGCTCCCCCTACGGACAGTCCTACGAGCAGTACGTC. This codes for CASSPYGQSYEQYV. The chain employs TRBV5-1 and TRBJ2-7; weak D call: TRBD1 (6 bases). CDR1 and CDR2 (germline): SGHRS, YFSETQ. CDR3 length: 14 amino acids. V lost 7 bases to trimming and J lost 1 base, with 15 bases between them.

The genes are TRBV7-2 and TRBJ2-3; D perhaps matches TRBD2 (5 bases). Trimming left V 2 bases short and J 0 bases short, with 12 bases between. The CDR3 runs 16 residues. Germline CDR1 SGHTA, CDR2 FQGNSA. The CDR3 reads CASSLRQRWSTDTQYF. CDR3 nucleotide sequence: TGTGCCAGCAGCTTACGCCAGCGGTGGAGCACAGATACGCAGTATTTT.

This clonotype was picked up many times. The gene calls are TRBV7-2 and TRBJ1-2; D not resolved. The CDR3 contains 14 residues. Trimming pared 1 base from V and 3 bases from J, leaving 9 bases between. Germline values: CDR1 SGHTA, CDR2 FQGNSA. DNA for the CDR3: TGTGCCAGCAGCTTAGATACGGTAGACTATGGCTACACCTTC. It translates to CASSLDTVDYGYTF. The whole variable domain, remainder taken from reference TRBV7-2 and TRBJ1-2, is GAGVSQSPSNKVTEKGKDVELRCDPISGHTALYWYRQSLGQGLEFLIYFQGNSAPDKSGLPSDRFSAERTGGSVSTLTIQRTQQEDSAVYLCASSLDTVDYGYTFGSGTRLTVV.

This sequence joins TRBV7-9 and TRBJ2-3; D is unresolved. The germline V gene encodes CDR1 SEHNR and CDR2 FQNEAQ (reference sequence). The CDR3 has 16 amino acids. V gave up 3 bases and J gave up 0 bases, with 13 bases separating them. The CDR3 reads CASSLSLVTSTDTQYF. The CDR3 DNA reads TGTGCCAGCAGCTTGTCCCTAGTAACTAGCACAGATACGCAGTATTTT. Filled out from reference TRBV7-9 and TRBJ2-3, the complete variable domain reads DTGVSQNPRHKITKRGQNVTFRCDPISEHNRLYWYRQTLGQGPEFLTYFQNEAQLEKSRLLSDRFSAERPKGSFSTLEIQRTEQGDSAMYLCASSLSLVTSTDTQYFGPGTRLTVL.

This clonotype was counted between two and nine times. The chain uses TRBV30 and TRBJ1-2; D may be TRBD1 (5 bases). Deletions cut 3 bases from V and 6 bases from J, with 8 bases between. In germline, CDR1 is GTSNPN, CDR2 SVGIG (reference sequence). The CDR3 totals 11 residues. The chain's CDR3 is CAWRGADGYTF. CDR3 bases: TGTGCCTGGAGAGGGGCGGATGGCTACACCTTC.